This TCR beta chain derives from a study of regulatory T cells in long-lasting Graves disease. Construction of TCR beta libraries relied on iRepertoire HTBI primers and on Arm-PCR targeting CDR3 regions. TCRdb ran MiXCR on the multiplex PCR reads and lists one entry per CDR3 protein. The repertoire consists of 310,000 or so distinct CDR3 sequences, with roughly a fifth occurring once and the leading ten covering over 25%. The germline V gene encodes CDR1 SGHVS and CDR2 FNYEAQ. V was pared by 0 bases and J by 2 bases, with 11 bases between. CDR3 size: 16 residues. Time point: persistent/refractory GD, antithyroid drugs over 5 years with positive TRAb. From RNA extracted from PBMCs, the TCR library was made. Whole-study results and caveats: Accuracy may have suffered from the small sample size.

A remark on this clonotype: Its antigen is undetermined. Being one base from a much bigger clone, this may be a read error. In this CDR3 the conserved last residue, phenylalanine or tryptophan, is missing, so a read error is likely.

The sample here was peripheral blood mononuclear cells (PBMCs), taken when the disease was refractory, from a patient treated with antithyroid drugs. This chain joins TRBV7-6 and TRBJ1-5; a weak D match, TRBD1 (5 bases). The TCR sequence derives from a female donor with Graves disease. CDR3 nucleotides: TGTGCCAGCAGCTTAGCCCCGAAAGGGGGCAATCAGCCCCAGCATCTT. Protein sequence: CASSLAPKGGNQPQHL.